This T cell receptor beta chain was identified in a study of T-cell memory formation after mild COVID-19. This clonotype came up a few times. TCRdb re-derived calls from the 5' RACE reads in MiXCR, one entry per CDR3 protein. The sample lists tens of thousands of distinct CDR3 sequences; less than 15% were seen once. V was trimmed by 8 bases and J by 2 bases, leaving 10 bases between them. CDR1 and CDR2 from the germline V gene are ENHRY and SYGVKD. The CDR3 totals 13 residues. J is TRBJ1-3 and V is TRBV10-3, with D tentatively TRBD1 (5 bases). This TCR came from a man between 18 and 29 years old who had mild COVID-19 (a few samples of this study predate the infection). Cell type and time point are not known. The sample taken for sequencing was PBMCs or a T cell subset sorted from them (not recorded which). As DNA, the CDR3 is TGTGCCATCCAGGGTTTCGCTGGAAACACCATATATTTT. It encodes CAIQGFAGNTIYF.